A selection of T cell receptor beta chains follows, all from one sample in a study of blood T cell repertoires in COVID-19. Some clones are missing from TCRdb's copy, which holds only in-frame ones; the method was immunoSEQ multiplex PCR. The data contain 260,000 or so clones, about four fifths of them seen just once; the ten biggest clones take up 6% to 8%. The sample was peripheral blood. Receptors were obtained from a woman at least 80 years old with COVID-19, enrolled during active disease. The CDR3 runs from the conserved cysteine through the conserved F or W. A D gene is named only where the DNA matches it firmly. For some rows the clone size is stated as once, few or many, or as a class when expanded; others skip it.

cdr3_aa: CASSQRTGYNEQFF
cdr3_nt: TGTGCCAGCAGCCAAAGGACAGGGTACAATGAGCAGTTCTTC
j_call: TRBJ2-1
clone_size: NA
v_call: TRBV7-6
d_call: TRBD1

cdr3_aa: CASSSLKSGYTF
cdr3_nt: TGTGCCAGCAGCTCCCTAAAGAGTGGCTACACCTTC
j_call: TRBJ1-2
clone_size: NA
v_call: TRBV5-4
d_call: NA

cdr3_aa: CASSEEGGGVTDTQYF
cdr3_nt: TGTGCCAGCAGCGAGGAGGGAGGAGGGGTCACAGATACGCAGTATTTT
j_call: TRBJ2-3
clone_size: NA
v_call: TRBV9
d_call: NA

cdr3_aa: CASSLARGIQETQYF
cdr3_nt: TGTGCCAGCAGCTTGGCTCGGGGGATCCAAGAGACCCAGTACTTC
j_call: TRBJ2-5
clone_size: few
v_call: TRBV5-8
d_call: NA

cdr3_aa: CASSSRPQGLSSGNTIYF
cdr3_nt: TGTGCCAGCAGCTCTAGACCCCAGGGGCTGAGCTCTGGAAACACCATATATTTT
j_call: TRBJ1-3
clone_size: few
v_call: TRBV7-2
d_call: NA

cdr3_aa: CASSGQQNTEAFF
cdr3_nt: TGTGCCAGCAGCGGGCAGCAGAACACTGAAGCTTTCTTT
j_call: TRBJ1-1
clone_size: NA
v_call: TRBV7-2
d_call: NA

cdr3_aa: CASSPQGRGTEAFF
cdr3_nt: TGTGCCAGCAGTCCCCAGGGGAGGGGCACTGAAGCTTTCTTT
j_call: TRBJ1-1
clone_size: NA
v_call: TRBV2
d_call: NA

cdr3_aa: CARSSPGTGERGYTF
cdr3_nt: TGTGCCAGAAGCTCCCCCGGAACGGGTGAGCGAGGCTACACCTTC
j_call: TRBJ1-2
clone_size: NA
v_call: TRBV5-3
d_call: NA

cdr3_aa: CASSFGTGGEKLFF
cdr3_nt: TGTGCCAGCAGTTTCGGGACAGGGGGTGAAAAACTGTTTTTT
j_call: TRBJ1-4
clone_size: few
v_call: TRBV28
d_call: TRBD1

cdr3_aa: CASSLGGTAYNEQFF
cdr3_nt: TGTGCCAGCAGTCTTGGGGGGACGGCCTACAATGAGCAGTTCTTC
j_call: TRBJ2-1
clone_size: NA
v_call: TRBV28
d_call: NA

cdr3_aa: CASSQRFLAGAYPDTQYF
cdr3_nt: TGTGCCAGCAGCCAAAGATTTCTAGCGGGAGCCTATCCCGATACGCAGTATTTT
j_call: TRBJ2-3
clone_size: NA
v_call: TRBV3-1/TRBV3-2
d_call: TRBD2

cdr3_aa: CASSLGGGNEPQHF
cdr3_nt: TGTGCCAGCAGCTTAGGGGGAGGAAACGAGCCCCAGCATTTT
j_call: TRBJ1-5
clone_size: NA
v_call: TRBV7-6
d_call: NA

cdr3_aa: CASSPPAGANTEAFF
cdr3_nt: TGTGCCAGCTCACCACCGGCGGGGGCTAACACTGAAGCTTTCTTT
j_call: TRBJ1-1
clone_size: NA
v_call: TRBV18
d_call: NA

cdr3_aa: CASSPGRQMNTEAFF
cdr3_nt: TGTGCCAGCTCACCAGGGAGGCAGATGAACACTGAAGCTTTCTTT
j_call: TRBJ1-1
clone_size: NA
v_call: TRBV18
d_call: NA

cdr3_aa: CASSYAAGSSYNEQFF
cdr3_nt: TGTGCCAGCAGTTACGCTGCGGGGAGCTCCTACAATGAGCAGTTCTTC
j_call: TRBJ2-1
clone_size: NA
v_call: TRBV6-5
d_call: NA

cdr3_aa: CASSAAAGRTDTQYF
cdr3_nt: TGTGCCAGCAGCGCCGCAGCGGGTCGCACAGATACGCAGTATTTT
j_call: TRBJ2-3
clone_size: NA
v_call: TRBV9
d_call: NA

cdr3_aa: CASSQEWAGEETQYF
cdr3_nt: TGTGCCAGCAGCCAAGAATGGGCGGGAGAAGAGACCCAGTACTTC
j_call: TRBJ2-5
clone_size: NA
v_call: TRBV3-1/TRBV3-2
d_call: TRBD2

cdr3_aa: CASRPTSGRGETQYF
cdr3_nt: TGTGCCAGTAGGCCGACTAGCGGGAGAGGAGAGACCCAGTACTTC
j_call: TRBJ2-5
clone_size: few
v_call: TRBV19
d_call: TRBD2

cdr3_aa: CASKGDTSQPQHF
cdr3_nt: TGTGCCAGCAAAGGCGACACTTCTCAGCCCCAGCATTTT
j_call: TRBJ1-5
clone_size: few
v_call: TRBV2
d_call: NA

cdr3_aa: CASSLEGNSPLHF
cdr3_nt: TGCGCCAGCAGCTTGGAGGGGAATTCACCCCTCCACTTT
j_call: TRBJ1-6
clone_size: NA
v_call: TRBV5-1
d_call: NA

cdr3_aa: CAIGGVQETQYF
cdr3_nt: TGTGCCATTGGAGGGGTTCAAGAGACCCAGTACTTC
j_call: TRBJ2-5
clone_size: NA
v_call: TRBV10-3
d_call: NA

cdr3_aa: CASTRTGGRQAFF
cdr3_nt: TGTGCCAGCACCCGGACAGGGGGCCGTCAAGCTTTCTTT
j_call: TRBJ1-1
clone_size: NA
v_call: TRBV27
d_call: TRBD1

cdr3_aa: CASSLVTSGRPKDTQYF
cdr3_nt: TGTGCCAGCAGCTTGGTGACTAGCGGGAGGCCTAAAGATACGCAGTATTTT
j_call: TRBJ2-3
clone_size: NA
v_call: TRBV5-8
d_call: TRBD2

cdr3_aa: CAIIGQHNSPLHF
cdr3_nt: TGTGCCATCATCGGACAGCACAATTCACCCCTCCACTTT
j_call: TRBJ1-6
clone_size: NA
v_call: TRBV10-3
d_call: NA

cdr3_aa: CASSYGTGGNSPLHF
cdr3_nt: TGTGCCAGCAGCTACGGGACAGGGGGCAATTCACCCCTCCACTTT
j_call: TRBJ1-6
clone_size: NA
v_call: TRBV3-1/TRBV3-2
d_call: TRBD1

cdr3_aa: CARTLGQGSTEAFF
cdr3_nt: TGTGCCAGAACGTTGGGACAGGGGTCCACTGAAGCTTTCTTT
j_call: TRBJ1-1
clone_size: NA
v_call: TRBV2
d_call: TRBD1